The 22 T cell receptor beta chains below come from one sample, sequenced in a study of tumor-infiltrating lymphocytes in localized non-small cell lung cancer. TCRdb's copy holds only in-frame clones and misses some; the assay was immunoSEQ multiplex PCR. The repertoire has some 21,000 clones, more than 75% of them found once; the top ten carry 3.4%. Sequenced material: lung tumor tissue. The receptors come from a human donor with non-small cell lung cancer.

This chain uses TRBV10-3 with TRBJ2-1, with 7 bases matching TRBD2. The J segment lost 4 bases and the V segment lost 4 bases, leaving 7 bases of the junction unmatched. The CDR3 length is 15 residues. The germline CDR1 and CDR2 sequences are ENHRY and SYGVKD. The DNA for the CDR3 is TGTGCCATCAGTGTATCTAGCGGACTTTACAATGAGCAGTTCTTC. As protein: CAISVSSGLYNEQFF.

V gene TRBV5-1 combines with J gene TRBJ2-3, with 9 nucleotides matching TRBD1. CDR3 length: 15 amino acids. Per germline, CDR1 SGHRS and CDR2 YFSETQ. V shed 4 bases and J 2 bases; nucleotides not matched to a gene: 5. In DNA, the CDR3 is TGCGCCAGCAGCGCACAGGGGGCATCCACAGATACGCAGTATTTT. Its protein is CASSAQGASTDTQYF.

This chain links TRBV30 with TRBJ2-1; the D is unclear. The germline V and J ends were trimmed by 4 bases and 10 bases, with 11 bases remaining between them. The CDR3 sequence is 11 residues long. Germline V gives CDR1 GTSNPN, CDR2 SVGIG (reference sequence). The CDR3 reads CAWTQLGEQFF. The CDR3 nucleotides are TGTGCCTGGACCCAACTGGGGGAGCAGTTCTTC.

V and J are TRBV1 and TRBJ2-1. TRBV1 represents a pseudogene. The CDR3 extends over 15 amino acids. The CDR3 nucleotides are TGCACCAGCAGCCTCCACTCACGGGGCGACAATGAGCAGTTCTTC. Residues: CTSSLHSRGDNEQFF.

This chain joins TRBV2 and TRBJ2-7; a weak D match, TRBD1 (6 bases). V gave up 7 bases and J gave up 0 bases, with 13 bases separating them. The CDR3 runs to 14 residues. Germline CDR1 SNHLY, CDR2 FYNNEI. The CDR3 DNA sequence: TGTGCCAGCAACCCGGACAGATACTCCTACGAGCAGTACTTC. Translating it yields CASNPDRYSYEQYF.

In this sample, this clone turned up a few times. V usage is TRBV19 and J usage is TRBJ1-5, with D maybe TRBD1 (6 bases). The CDR3 covers 16 residues. Germline CDR1 and CDR2: LNHDA and SQIVND (reference sequence). Trimming removed 4 bases from V and 4 bases from J, with 17 bases in between. The CDR3, as DNA: TGTGCCAGTAGTACACGGGCAGGGGCCTCAAATCAGCCCCAGCATTTT. This translates into CASSTRAGASNQPQHF.

By frequency in the sample, this clone is medium-sized. The V and J genes are TRBV18 and TRBJ2-3, with 10 nucleotides matching TRBD2. The CDR3 has 17 amino acids. Germline CDR1 KGHSH, CDR2 LQKENI. The V and J ends lost 2 bases and 5 bases, in that order; junction bases with no gene match: 10. The CDR3 is CASSPSTTSGAGDTQYF. For the CDR3, the DNA is TGTGCCAGCTCACCATCAACAACTAGCGGGGCGGGAGATACGCAGTATTTT.

The V call is TRBV2, the J call TRBJ1-2; TRBD1 matches at 7 bases. This CDR3 has 12 amino acids. The J segment lost 8 bases and the V segment lost 6 bases, leaving 6 bases of the junction unmatched. Looked up from germline, CDR1 is SNHLY and CDR2 is FYNNEI. The chain's CDR3 is CASRRDRDGYTF. The CDR3 DNA follows: TGTGCCAGCAGGAGAGACAGGGACGGCTACACCTTC.

The sample holds a few counts of this clone. The chain uses TRBV7-2 and TRBJ2-5; tentatively, D is TRBD1 (6 bases). The CDR3 has 15 amino acids. Trimming removed 5 bases from V and 9 bases from J, with 22 bases in between. Germline lookup yields CDR1 SGHTA and CDR2 FQGNSA. CDR3 amino acids: CASSLPLLQGGPQYF. The CDR3 nucleotides are TGTGCCAGCAGCCTCCCGCTTTTGCAAGGGGGACCCCAGTACTTC.

This chain connects TRBV7-9 to TRBJ1-3; 8 positions match TRBD1. Germline V gene data show CDR1 as SEHNR and CDR2 as FQNEAQ (reference sequence). There are 15 residues in the CDR3. V was clipped by 6 bases and J by 4 bases; unmatched bases: 8. This CDR3 reads CASSVDRERGNTIYF. The DNA for the CDR3 is TGTGCCAGCAGTGTGGACAGGGAACGGGGAAACACCATATATTTT.

Here the CDR3 DNA reads TGTGCCAGCAGCTTCTTACCAAGGAACACTGAAGCTTTCTTT. Translating it yields CASSFLPRNTEAFF. V usage is TRBV11-2 and J usage is TRBJ1-1; D remains unclear. CDR1 and CDR2 from the germline V gene are SGHAT and FQNNGV. V was cut by 3 bases and J by 1 base, with 9 bases left in between. This CDR3 region has 14 residues.

The rearrangement uses TRBV11-3 and TRBJ2-1; D unresolved. The V end was cut by 1 base, the J end by 1 base, with 8 bases between. Germline loops: CDR1 SGHNT, CDR2 YENEEA. The CDR3 totals 15 residues. The CDR3 DNA reads as TGTGCCAGCAGCTTAGTCCGGGTGTCCTACAATGAGCAGTTCTTC. This sequence encodes CASSLVRVSYNEQFF.

The V gene is TRBV10-3, the J gene TRBJ1-1, with a possible D match to TRBD1 (5 bases). The V end lost 2 bases, the J end lost 1 base, and 11 bases lay between the germline ends. The germline V gene has CDR1 ENHRY and CDR2 SYGVKD. This CDR3 is built from 15 residues. CDR3 region: CAISERGLGNTEAFF. The CDR3 DNA reads as TGTGCCATCAGTGAGAGGGGTTTGGGGAACACTGAAGCTTTCTTT.

The chain has TRBV11-2 and TRBJ2-7; TRBD2 is a possible D gene (5 bases). Germline V lookup: CDR1 SGHAT, CDR2 FQNNGV. CDR3 length: 14 residues. The V end lost 3 bases, the J end lost 1 base, and 10 bases lay between the germline ends. The CDR3 reads CASSFSVKSYEQYF. CDR3 sequence (DNA): TGTGCCAGCAGCTTTAGCGTAAAATCCTACGAGCAGTACTTC.

The chain uses TRBV18 and TRBJ2-1; 8 nucleotides match TRBD1. Germline V gives CDR1 KGHSH, CDR2 LQKENI. J lost 2 bases, V lost 6 bases, and 6 bases had no gene match. The CDR3 spans 15 residues. The CDR3 DNA follows: TGTGCCAGCTCCACGGACAGGGCCCCCTACAATGAGCAGTTCTTC. It is translated as CASSTDRAPYNEQFF. The entire variable domain, with the rest obtained from reference TRBV18 and TRBJ2-1, is as follows: NAGVMQNPRHLVRRRGQEARLRCSPMKGHSHVYWYRQLPEEGLKFMVYLQKENIIDESGMPKERFSAEFPKEGPSILRIQQVVRGDSAAYFCASSTDRAPYNEQFFGPGTRLTVL.

This clone has just one count. This sequence joins TRBV25-1 and TRBJ2-7; no definite D call. CDR1 and CDR2 from the germline V gene are MGHDK and SYGVNS. This CDR3 has 10 amino acids. The V gene lost 10 bases and the J gene lost 7 bases, with 11 bases spanning the gap. CDR3 DNA sequence: TGTGCCATCCTGCTCGGAGAGCAGTACTTC. This sequence encodes CAILLGEQYF.

The CDR3 coding sequence is TGTGCCAGCAGTTACTATCCGGCGACGAACAATCAGCCCCAGCATTTT. Protein sequence: CASSYYPATNNQPQHF. The chain joins TRBV6-5 to TRBJ1-5; D ambiguous. Germline assignment: CDR1 MNHEY and CDR2 SVGAGI. There are 16 residues in the CDR3. V was cut by 1 base and J by 3 bases, with 13 bases left in between.

The chain combines TRBV6-5 with TRBJ2-5, with 10 positions matching TRBD2. This CDR3 has 15 amino acids. Germline assignment: CDR1 MNHEY and CDR2 SVGAGI. V was pared by 5 bases and J by 4 bases, with 7 bases of the junction left unmatched. In nucleotides, the CDR3 is TGTGCCAGCAGTCCAACTCTAGCGGGAGCAGAGACCCAGTACTTC. This translates into CASSPTLAGAETQYF.

This clone was seen a few times. The chain couples TRBV28 to TRBJ2-7; 12 bases match TRBD2. V shed 5 bases and J 1 base; nucleotides not matched to a gene: 9. This CDR3 comprises 17 residues. Germline lookup yields CDR1 MDHEN and CDR2 SYDVKM. CDR3 DNA sequence: TGTGCCAGCAGTCCCGGACTAGCGGGACTGTCTTCCTACGAGCAGTACTTC. Residues: CASSPGLAGLSSYEQYF. The full variable domain, its missing parts supplied by reference TRBV28 and TRBJ2-7, is DVKVTQSSRYLVKRTGEKVFLECVQDMDHENMFWYRQDPGLGLRLIYFSYDVKMKEKGDIPEGYSVSREKKERFSLILESASTNQTSMYLCASSPGLAGLSSYEQYFGPGTRLTVT.

This clone appeared once. V usage is TRBV9 and J usage is TRBJ2-7; TRBD2 matches at 12 bases. CDR3 length: 18 amino acids. In germline, CDR1 is SGDLS, CDR2 YYNGEE. V shed 0 bases and J 0 bases; nucleotides not matched to a gene: 7. CDR3 nucleotide sequence: TGTGCCAGCAGCGTAGTGGGACTAGCGGGTTCGAGCTCCTACGAGCAGTACTTC. Its protein product is CASSVVGLAGSSSYEQYF.

This chain uses TRBV7-2 with TRBJ1-3; D is unresolved. The CDR3 length is 14 residues. V gave up 1 base and J gave up 4 bases, with 8 bases separating them. Germline V CDR1 and CDR2: SGHTA, FQGNSA. The CDR3 sequence: CASSLGEMGNTIYF. The CDR3 DNA reads as TGTGCCAGCAGCTTAGGGGAAATGGGAAACACCATATATTTT.

The V and J genes are TRBV19 and TRBJ2-6, with no clear D. This CDR3 is built from 19 residues. V was cut by 0 bases and J by 0 bases, with 15 bases left in between. The germline V gene encodes CDR1 LNHDA and CDR2 SQIVND (reference sequence). The CDR3 here is CASSIDLPRQSSGANVLTF. DNA of the CDR3: TGTGCCAGTAGTATAGATCTACCCAGACAATCCTCTGGGGCCAACGTCCTGACTTTC.